This TCR beta chain was sequenced for a study of shared clonotypes between healthy human individuals. This clone was observed a single time. The germline gives CDR1 SGHDT, CDR2 YYEEEE. Trimming took 3 bases from V and 7 from J, leaving 11 bases between them. The CDR3 length is 12 residues. Generated by immunoSEQ multiplex PCR, the TCRdb table keeps only in-frame clones and is missing some. The sample carries about 870,000 clones, 92% recorded once. CD8 cells classed as naive were CD45RO-negative and positively selected for CCR7, excluding terminally differentiated effector memory CD45RA+ cells. Sequencing was carried out using naive CD8+ T cells sorted from blood. The genes are TRBV5-6 and TRBJ2-7; no clear D gene. This TCR derives from a man between 25 and 39 years old in good health. In nucleotides, the CDR3 is TGTGCCAGCAGCTCGGGTTTGAATGAGCAGTACTTC. Amino acid sequence: CASSSGLNEQYF.